This entry lists 27 T cell receptor beta chains sequenced from one sample in a study of cytomegalovirus exposure and HLA in healthy donors. PCR involved 60 Vbeta and 13 Jbeta primers. Assay used: immunoSEQ multiplex PCR; TCRdb lists only in-frame clones, some missing. The top ten hold around 0.93% of the sample, which has about 160,000 clones, 84% seen once. The sequenced material came from PBMCs. The source is a man younger than 40 in good health and CMV-seronegative.

V and J are TRBV6-5 and TRBJ1-6; no definite D call. The V gene lost 5 bases and the J gene lost 13 bases, with 21 bases spanning the gap. From germline, CDR1 is MNHEY and CDR2 SVGAGI. The CDR3 spans 15 residues. CDR3 sequence reads: CASSPSPPHGFPLHF. The DNA of the CDR3 is TGTGCCAGCAGTCCCTCCCCCCCTCACGGGTTTCCCCTCCACTTT.

V and J are TRBV14 and TRBJ2-1; perhaps TRBD2 as D (5 bases). CDR3 size: 19 residues. CDR1 and CDR2 (germline): SGHDN, FVKESK. Trimming stripped 1 base from V and 3 bases from J, with 22 bases between. The chain's CDR3 is CASSQGQGSSGRYYNEQFF. CDR3 nucleotides: TGTGCCAGCAGCCAAGGACAAGGATCGAGCGGACGCTACTACAATGAGCAGTTCTTC.

This chain joins TRBV18 and TRBJ2-7, with 10 bases aligning to TRBD2. V gave up 1 base and J gave up 5 bases; unmatched junction bases: 5. This CDR3 is 15 amino acids long. CDR1 is KGHSH, CDR2 LQKENI, per germline. The DNA for the CDR3 is TGTGCCAGCTCACCACGGGCTAGCGGGAGAGACGAGCAGTACTTC. Amino acids: CASSPRASGRDEQYF.

This rearrangement joins TRBV7-9 to TRBJ2-3, with TRBD1 identical over 8 bases. Germline values: CDR1 SEHNR, CDR2 FQNEAQ (reference sequence). The CDR3 has 15 amino acids. Trimming took 2 bases from V and 1 from J; bases not matched to a gene: 2. The CDR3 coding sequence is TGTGCCAGCAGCTTACAGACAGGGGGCACAGATACGCAGTATTTT. It yields the protein CASSLQTGGTDTQYF.

This chain uses TRBV28 with TRBJ1-2; D may be TRBD1 (5 bases). The CDR3 loop spans 17 amino acids. The V end lost 5 bases, the J end lost 1 base, and 20 bases lay between the germline ends. Germline V lookup: CDR1 MDHEN, CDR2 SYDVKM. The CDR3 region is CASSLLPSRGDNYGYTF. In DNA form, the CDR3 reads TGTGCCAGCAGTCTCCTCCCGTCTCGGGGGGATAACTATGGCTACACCTTC.

The chain carries TRBV28 and TRBJ2-2; 11 bases fit TRBD1. V gave up 8 bases and J gave up 3 bases; unmatched junction bases: 5. Germline CDR1 MDHEN, CDR2 SYDVKM. The CDR3 contains 15 residues. Here the CDR3 DNA reads TGTGCCAGCTTGGACAGGGGGCAGTACACCGGGGAGCTGTTTTTT. Translating gives CASLDRGQYTGELFF.

This rearrangement joins TRBV4-2 to TRBJ2-1; the match to TRBD2 covers 15 bases. Germline V lookup: CDR1 LGHNA, CDR2 YNFKEQ. Trimming at V came to 0 bases and at J to 5 bases, leaving 8 bases not matched to a gene. CDR3 size: 19 residues. DNA for the CDR3: TGTGCCAGCAGCCAAGATCGGACTAGCGGGAGGGCCGGGCACAATGAGCAGTTCTTC. Translation gives CASSQDRTSGRAGHNEQFF.

The gene calls are TRBV7-9 and TRBJ2-3; 7 bases match TRBD2. Germline assignment: CDR1 SEHNR and CDR2 FQNEAQ (reference sequence). Losses at the gene ends were 8 bases for V and 5 bases for J; bases not matched to a gene: 13. This CDR3 is built from 15 residues. The CDR3 DNA reads TGTGCCAGCGCCATGGGGTCCAGGGAGGGAGATACGCAGTATTTT. It encodes CASAMGSREGDTQYF.

This clone came up once. The chain couples TRBV28 to TRBJ2-2; TRBD1 is a possible D gene (6 bases). Per the germline V gene, CDR1 is MDHEN and CDR2 is SYDVKM. Deletions cut 7 bases from V and 1 base from J, with 7 bases between. The CDR3 is 13 amino acids. Here the CDR3 reads CASKTGNTGELFF. CDR3 DNA: TGTGCCAGCAAGACAGGGAACACCGGGGAGCTGTTTTTT.

V usage is TRBV5-6 and J usage is TRBJ1-3; a possible D gene is TRBD1 (6 bases). V was cut by 0 bases and J by 4 bases, with 11 bases left in between. This CDR3 spans 15 amino acids. The germline CDR1 and CDR2 sequences are SGHDT and YYEEEE. The CDR3 here is CASSLVQGGGNTIYF. CDR3 DNA sequence: TGTGCCAGCAGCTTGGTACAGGGTGGAGGAAACACCATATATTTT.

V gene TRBV7-9 combines with J gene TRBJ2-1; unclear D gene. The V end was cut by 5 bases, the J end by 0 bases, with 20 bases between. Per the germline V gene, CDR1 is SEHNR and CDR2 is FQNEAQ (reference sequence). This CDR3 contains 18 residues. For the CDR3, the DNA is TGTGCCAGCAGCCTTCGACCTCGGGTGGCGTTCTCCTACAATGAGCAGTTCTTC. Protein product: CASSLRPRVAFSYNEQFF.

The genes are TRBV7-2 and TRBJ1-2; TRBD1 agrees at 10 bases. The CDR3 has 17 residues. The V and J ends lost 0 bases and 2 bases, in that order; junction bases with no gene match: 6. The V gene's germline CDR1 is SGHTA and CDR2 FQGNSA. The CDR3 nucleotides are TGTGCCAGCAGCTTAGCGCCGACAGGGGGCCAGAACTATGGCTACACCTTC. Translating gives CASSLAPTGGQNYGYTF.

The chain is built from TRBV28 and TRBJ2-1, with a weak D call TRBD2 (5 bases). V gave up 6 bases and J gave up 4 bases, with 16 bases separating them. The CDR3 sequence is 15 residues long. Germline CDR1 reads MDHEN; CDR2 reads SYDVKM. CDR3 in amino acids: CASSITWTGYNEQFF. The CDR3 DNA is TGTGCCAGCAGCATAACTTGGACGGGATACAATGAGCAGTTCTTC. Drawing the rest from reference TRBV28 and TRBJ2-1, the complete variable domain is DVKVTQSSRYLVKRTGEKVFLECVQDMDHENMFWYRQDPGLGLRLIYFSYDVKMKEKGDIPEGYSVSREKKERFSLILESASTNQTSMYLCASSITWTGYNEQFFGPGTRLTVL.

This chain joins TRBV6-4 and TRBJ1-2; possibly TRBD1 for D (5 bases). V lost 6 bases to trimming and J lost 2 bases, with 16 bases between them. The germline V gene encodes CDR1 MRHNA and CDR2 SNTAGT. This CDR3 has 15 residues. This chain's CDR3 is CASSAAGQENYGYTF. The CDR3 DNA reads TGTGCCAGCAGCGCCGCGGGGCAGGAAAACTATGGCTACACCTTC.

V and J are TRBV7-2 and TRBJ2-7; 9 bases match TRBD2. Germline loops: CDR1 SGHTA, CDR2 FQGNSA. Germline trimming cut 0 bases from V and 5 bases from J; bases unmatched to any gene: 2. CDR3 size: 14 residues. CDR3 DNA: TGTGCCAGCAGCTTAGCCGCTAGCGGGAACGAGCAGTACTTC. It specifies CASSLAASGNEQYF.

The V and J genes are TRBV5-1 and TRBJ2-2; TRBD1 matches at 9 bases. Trimming removed 0 bases from V and 0 bases from J; junction bases left unmatched: 9. The V gene's germline CDR1 is SGHRS and CDR2 YFSETQ. The CDR3 consists of 19 residues. The CDR3 DNA reads as TGCGCCAGCAGCTTGGCAGGGACAGGGTCACTACCGAACACCGGGGAGCTGTTTTTT. Translating it yields CASSLAGTGSLPNTGELFF.

This chain joins TRBV7-2 and TRBJ2-7, with D possibly being TRBD2 (6 bases). Germline V gene data show CDR1 as SGHTA and CDR2 as FQGNSA. The CDR3 sequence is 12 residues long. Trimming pared 5 bases from V and 4 bases from J, leaving 9 bases between. The DNA of the CDR3 is TGTGCCAGCAGCCCCGGAGGGTACGAGCAGTACTTC. As protein: CASSPGGYEQYF.

The gene calls are TRBV7-9 and TRBJ2-7, with 7 bases lining up with TRBD2. This CDR3 has 16 amino acids. V trimming: 5 bases; J trimming: 2 bases; junction bases outside the gene matches: 12. CDR1 and CDR2 from the germline V gene are SEHNR and FQNEAQ (reference sequence). CDR3 protein: CASSPHSSGGAYEQYF. The CDR3 DNA follows: TGTGCCAGCAGCCCCCATTCTAGCGGAGGGGCCTACGAGCAGTACTTC. The variable domain in full, completed from reference TRBV7-9 and TRBJ2-7, reads DTGVSQNPRHKITKRGQNVTFRCDPISEHNRLYWYRQTLGQGPEFLTYFQNEAQLEKSRLLSDRFSAERPKGSFSTLEIQRTEQGDSAMYLCASSPHSSGGAYEQYFGPGTRLTVT.

The count of this clone is one. Here the CDR3 reads CASSPSQQETQYF. CDR3 nucleotides: TGTGCCAGCAGCCCGAGCCAACAAGAGACCCAGTACTTC. J is TRBJ2-5 and V is TRBV5-4; D not certain. The ends were cut back, 4 bases at V and 2 bases at J, with 9 bases in the middle. The CDR3 spans 13 residues. Germline V gene lookup returns CDR1 SGHNT and CDR2 YYREEE (reference sequence). The variable domain in full, with the rest retrieved from reference TRBV5-4 and TRBJ2-5, is ETGVTQSPTHLIKTRGQQVTLRCSSQSGHNTVSWYQQALGQGPQFIFQYYREEENGRGNFPPRFSGLQFPNYSSELNVNALELDDSALYLCASSPSQQETQYFGPGTRLLVL.

This rearrangement joins TRBV30 to TRBJ2-7; 8 bases align to TRBD2. The CDR3 has 14 amino acids. V dropped 0 bases and J dropped 6; count of bases not matched to a gene: 7. Germline V lookup: CDR1 GTSNPN, CDR2 SVGIG (reference sequence). CDR3 loop: CAWSVFGRAVEQYF. The CDR3 DNA sequence: TGTGCCTGGAGTGTTTTCGGGAGGGCCGTCGAGCAGTACTTC.

The genes are TRBV6-5 and TRBJ1-6; D may be TRBD1 (6 bases). V lost 7 bases and J 6 bases, leaving 16 bases between the germline ends. CDR1 is MNHEY and CDR2 is SVGAGI in the germline V gene. CDR3 length equals 15 residues. DNA for the CDR3: TGTGCCAGCACACATCACGACAGGCTTAATTCACCCCTCCACTTT. It translates to CASTHHDRLNSPLHF.

The chain couples TRBV28 to TRBJ2-5, with D tentatively TRBD2 (6 bases). Gene TRBJ2-7 matches the end of the DNA better, so the J call may be wrong. This CDR3 comprises 20 residues. Germline CDR1 MDHEN, CDR2 SYDVKM. As DNA, the CDR3 is TGTGCCAGCAGTTTATCTCGGGGAGGATTGGTAGGACGGGCCCGAATCGAGCAGTACTTC. Amino acids: CASSLSRGGLVGRARIEQYF.

This CDR3 reads CASSDRRTANYGYTF. As DNA, the CDR3 is TGTGCCAGCAGTGACCGTAGGACAGCTAACTATGGCTACACCTTC. This chain joins TRBV25-1 and TRBJ1-2; maybe TRBD1 (6 bases). The CDR3 sequence is 15 residues long. The V end was cut by 3 bases, the J end by 0 bases, with 11 bases between. Germline CDR1 is MGHDK and CDR2 is SYGVNS.

This chain links TRBV27 with TRBJ2-7; TRBD2 matches at 8 bases. Germline V gene data show CDR1 as MNHEY and CDR2 as SMNVEV (reference sequence). CDR3 length equals 12 residues. After removal of 10 bases from V and 7 bases from J, the junction contained 9 bases not matched to a gene. The CDR3: CATRSGGWEQYF. The CDR3, as DNA: TGTGCCACCAGGAGCGGGGGTTGGGAGCAGTACTTC.

This sequence joins TRBV6-1 and TRBJ1-6; D not certain. This CDR3 has 13 residues. Germline loops: CDR1 MNHNS, CDR2 SASEGT. V was cut by 5 bases and J by 6 bases, with 8 bases left in between. The CDR3 reads CASSMELNSPLHF. The CDR3 coding sequence is TGTGCCAGCAGTATGGAGCTTAATTCACCCCTCCACTTT.

The V and J genes are TRBV5-5 and TRBJ2-6; D remains ambiguous. The V gene lost 2 bases and the J gene lost 1 base, with 7 bases spanning the gap. The germline V gene has CDR1 SGHKS and CDR2 YYEKEE (reference sequence). The CDR3 runs 15 residues. CDR3 nucleotides: TGTGCCAGCAGCTTCTCCAGGTCTGGGGCCAACGTCCTGACTTTC. Its protein is CASSFSRSGANVLTF.

The J gene is TRBJ2-1, the V gene TRBV4-1; possibly TRBD2 for D (6 bases). The CDR3 length is 16 residues. With 4 bases removed from V and 7 bases from J, the gap between germline ends came to 20 bases. Germline CDR1 is MGHRA and CDR2 is YSYEKL. This CDR3 reads CASSLHTEGAGNEQFF. The CDR3 nucleotides are TGCGCCAGCAGCCTCCATACGGAAGGGGCGGGGAATGAGCAGTTCTTC.